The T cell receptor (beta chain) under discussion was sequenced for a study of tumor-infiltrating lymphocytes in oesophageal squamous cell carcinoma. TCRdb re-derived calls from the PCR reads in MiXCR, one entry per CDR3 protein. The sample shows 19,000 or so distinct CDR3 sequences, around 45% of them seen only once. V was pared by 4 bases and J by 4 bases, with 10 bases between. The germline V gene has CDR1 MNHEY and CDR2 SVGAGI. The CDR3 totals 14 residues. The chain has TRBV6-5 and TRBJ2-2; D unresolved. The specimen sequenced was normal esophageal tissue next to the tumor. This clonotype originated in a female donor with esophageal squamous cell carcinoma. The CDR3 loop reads CASSFWRSTGELFF. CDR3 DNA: TGTGCCAGCAGTTTTTGGCGTAGCACCGGGGAGCTGTTTTTT.